This T cell receptor (beta chain) was retrieved from a study of naive and memory T cell subsets. This clonotype was seen only a few times. What it recognizes is unknown. Whole-study results and caveats: There was no ground truth to check naive and memory subset results.

Both TRBC1 and TRBC2 were covered by a beta constant-region primer of two equimolar oligonucleotides. Nested alpha and beta constant-region primers with the SP2 primer drove four PCR rounds on ligated cDNA. TCRdb itself ran the UMI-ligation and nested PCR reads through MiXCR, one entry per CDR3 protein. The sample comprises some 100,000 distinct CDR3 sequences, roughly 7% of which are singletons, and 1.6% rests with the top ten. The specimen sequenced was central memory CD4+ T cells from blood. This receptor was taken from a human donor in good health.

In DNA, the CDR3 is TGTGCCAGCAGCTTAAAGGGTTCGGGCTACGAGCAGTACTTC. Translation: CASSLKGSGYEQYF. V usage is TRBV7-2 and J usage is TRBJ2-7, with D unresolved. The V end lost 2 bases, the J end lost 3 bases, and 11 bases lay between the germline ends. Germline CDR1 and CDR2: SGHTA and FQGNSA. This CDR3 contains 14 residues.